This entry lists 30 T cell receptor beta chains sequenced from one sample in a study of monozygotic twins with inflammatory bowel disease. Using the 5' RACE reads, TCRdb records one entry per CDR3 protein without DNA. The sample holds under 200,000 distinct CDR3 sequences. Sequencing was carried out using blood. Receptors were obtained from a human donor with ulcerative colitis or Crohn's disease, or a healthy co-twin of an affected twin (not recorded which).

CDR3 amino acids: CASSQDVGKNQPQHF. The rearrangement uses TRBV3-1 and TRBJ1-5. This CDR3 spans 15 amino acids. The germline V gene encodes CDR1 LGHDT and CDR2 YNNKEL (reference sequence).

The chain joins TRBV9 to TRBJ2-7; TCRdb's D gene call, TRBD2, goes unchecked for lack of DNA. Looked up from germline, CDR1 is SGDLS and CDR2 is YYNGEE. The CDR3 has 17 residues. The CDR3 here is CASSGRLGGRGRDEQYF.

The CDR3: CASSVSGTYSPLHF. The chain couples TRBV7-2 to TRBJ1-6. CDR3 size: 14 residues. The germline V gene has CDR1 SGHTA and CDR2 FQGNSA.

CDR3 sequence reads: CASSPYLSVTEAFF. The chain is built from TRBV11-1 and TRBJ1-1. Looked up from germline, CDR1 is SGHAT and CDR2 is FQDESV (reference sequence). The CDR3 has 14 residues.

The chain's CDR3 is CASSPGGGEQFF. This chain joins TRBV4-3 and TRBJ2-1; as DNA is missing, the TRBD1 call by TCRdb cannot be tested. The CDR3 consists of 12 residues. The germline V gene has CDR1 LGHNA and CDR2 YSLEER.

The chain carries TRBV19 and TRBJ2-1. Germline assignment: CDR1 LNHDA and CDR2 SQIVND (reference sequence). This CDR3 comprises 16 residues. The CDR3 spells CASSISTGSSYNEQFF.

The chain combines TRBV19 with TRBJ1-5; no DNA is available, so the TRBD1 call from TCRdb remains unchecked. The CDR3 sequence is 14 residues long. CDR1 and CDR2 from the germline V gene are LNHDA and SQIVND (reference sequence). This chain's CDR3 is CATLDRVSNQPQHF.

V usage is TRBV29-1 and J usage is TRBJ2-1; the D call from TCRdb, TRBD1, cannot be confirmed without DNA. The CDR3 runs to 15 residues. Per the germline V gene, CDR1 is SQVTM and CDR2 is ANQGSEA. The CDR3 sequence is CSVERSFISAREQFF.

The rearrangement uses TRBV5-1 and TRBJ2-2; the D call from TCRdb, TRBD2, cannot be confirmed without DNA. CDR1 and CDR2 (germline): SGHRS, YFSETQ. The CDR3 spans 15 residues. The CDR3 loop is CASSWTSGNTGELFF. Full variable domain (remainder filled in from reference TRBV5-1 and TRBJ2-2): KAGVTQTPRYLIKTRGQQVTLSCSPISGHRSVSWYQQTPGQGLQFLFEYFSETQRNKGNFPGRFSGRQFSNSRSEMNVSTLELGDSALYLCASSWTSGNTGELFFGEGSRLTVL.

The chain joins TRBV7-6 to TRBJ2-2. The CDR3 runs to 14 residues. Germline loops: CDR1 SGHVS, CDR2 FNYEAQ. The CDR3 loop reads CASSLGGDTGELFF. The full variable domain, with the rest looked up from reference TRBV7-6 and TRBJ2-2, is GAGVSQSPRYKVTKRGQDVALRCDPISGHVSLYWYRQALGQGPEFLTYFNYEAQQDKSGLPNDRFSAERPEGSISTLTIQRTEQRDSAMYRCASSLGGDTGELFFGEGSRLTVL.

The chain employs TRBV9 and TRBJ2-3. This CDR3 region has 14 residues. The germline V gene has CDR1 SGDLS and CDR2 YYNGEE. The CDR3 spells CASSATRYPDTQYF.

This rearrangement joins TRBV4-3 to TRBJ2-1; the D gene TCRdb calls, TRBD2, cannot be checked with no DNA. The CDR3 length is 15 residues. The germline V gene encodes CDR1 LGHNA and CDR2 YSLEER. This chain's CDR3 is CASSQTSGSRNEQFF.

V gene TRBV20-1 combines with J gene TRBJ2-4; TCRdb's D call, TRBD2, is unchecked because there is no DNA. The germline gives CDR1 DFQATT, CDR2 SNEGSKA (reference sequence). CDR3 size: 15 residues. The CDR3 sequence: CSANRPYSPKNIQYF.

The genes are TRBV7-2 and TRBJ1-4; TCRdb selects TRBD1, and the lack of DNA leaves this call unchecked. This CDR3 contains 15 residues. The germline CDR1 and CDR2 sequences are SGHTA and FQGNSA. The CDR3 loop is CASSRRDSDNEKLFF.

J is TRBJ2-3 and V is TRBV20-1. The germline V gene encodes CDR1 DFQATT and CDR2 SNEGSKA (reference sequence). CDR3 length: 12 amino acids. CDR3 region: CSARESGDTQYF.

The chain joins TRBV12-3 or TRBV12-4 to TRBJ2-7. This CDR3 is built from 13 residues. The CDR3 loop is CASRGLSSYEQYF.

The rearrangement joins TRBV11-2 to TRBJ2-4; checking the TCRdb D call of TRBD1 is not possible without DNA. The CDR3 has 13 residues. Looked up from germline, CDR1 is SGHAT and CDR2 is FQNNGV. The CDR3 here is CASSLVRTGDQYF.

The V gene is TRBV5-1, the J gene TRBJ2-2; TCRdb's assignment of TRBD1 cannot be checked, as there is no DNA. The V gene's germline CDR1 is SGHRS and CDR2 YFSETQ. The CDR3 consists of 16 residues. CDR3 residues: CASSLEGTGGTGELFF.

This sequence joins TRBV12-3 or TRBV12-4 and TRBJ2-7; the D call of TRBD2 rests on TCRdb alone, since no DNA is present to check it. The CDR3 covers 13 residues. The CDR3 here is CASSGTRSYEQYF.

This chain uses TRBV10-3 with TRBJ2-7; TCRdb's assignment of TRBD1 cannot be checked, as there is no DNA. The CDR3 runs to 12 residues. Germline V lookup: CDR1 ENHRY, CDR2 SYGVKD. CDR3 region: CAISDRGYEQYF.

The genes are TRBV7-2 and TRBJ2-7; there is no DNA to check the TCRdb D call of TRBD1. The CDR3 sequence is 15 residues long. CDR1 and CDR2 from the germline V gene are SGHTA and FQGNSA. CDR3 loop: CASSTSGTGDYEQYF. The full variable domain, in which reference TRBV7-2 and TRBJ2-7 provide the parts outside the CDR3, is GAGVSQSPSNKVTEKGKDVELRCDPISGHTALYWYRQSLGQGLEFLIYFQGNSAPDKSGLPSDRFSAERTGGSVSTLTIQRTQQEDSAVYLCASSTSGTGDYEQYFGPGTRLTVT.

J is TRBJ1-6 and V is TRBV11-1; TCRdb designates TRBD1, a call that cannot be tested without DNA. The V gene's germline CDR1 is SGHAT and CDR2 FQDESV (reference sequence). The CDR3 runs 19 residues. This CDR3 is CASSRNSGQGSSYNSPLHF.

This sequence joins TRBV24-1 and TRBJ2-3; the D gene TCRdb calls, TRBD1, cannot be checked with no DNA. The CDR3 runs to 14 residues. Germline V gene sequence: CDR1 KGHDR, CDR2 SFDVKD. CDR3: CATSDMGPRDTQYF.

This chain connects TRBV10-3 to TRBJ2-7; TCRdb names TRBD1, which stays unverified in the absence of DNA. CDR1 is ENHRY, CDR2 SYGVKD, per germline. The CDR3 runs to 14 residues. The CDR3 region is CAISSPWDSYEQYF.

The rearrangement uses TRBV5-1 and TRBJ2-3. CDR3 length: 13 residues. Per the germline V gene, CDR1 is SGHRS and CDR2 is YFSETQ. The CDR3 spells CASSVSGTDTQYF. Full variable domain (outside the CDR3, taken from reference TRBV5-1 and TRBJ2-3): KAGVTQTPRYLIKTRGQQVTLSCSPISGHRSVSWYQQTPGQGLQFLFEYFSETQRNKGNFPGRFSGRQFSNSRSEMNVSTLELGDSALYLCASSVSGTDTQYFGPGTRLTVL.

CDR3 region: CAISDGGSVTQYF. The chain employs TRBV10-3 and TRBJ2-5; with no DNA, the TCRdb D assignment of TRBD2 cannot be verified. Germline assignment: CDR1 ENHRY and CDR2 SYGVKD. The CDR3 length is 13 residues.

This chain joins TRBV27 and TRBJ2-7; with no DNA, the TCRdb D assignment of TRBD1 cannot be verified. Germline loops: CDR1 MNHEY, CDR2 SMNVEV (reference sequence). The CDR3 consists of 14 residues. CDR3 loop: CATTRGGGAYEQYF.

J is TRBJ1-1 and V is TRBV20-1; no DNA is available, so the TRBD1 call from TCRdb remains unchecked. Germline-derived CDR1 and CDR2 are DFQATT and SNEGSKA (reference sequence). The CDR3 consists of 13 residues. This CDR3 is CSAKGKVNTEAFF.

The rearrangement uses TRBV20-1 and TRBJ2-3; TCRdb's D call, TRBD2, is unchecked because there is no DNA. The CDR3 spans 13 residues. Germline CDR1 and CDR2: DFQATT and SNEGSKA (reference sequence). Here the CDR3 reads CSARGGGTDTQYF.

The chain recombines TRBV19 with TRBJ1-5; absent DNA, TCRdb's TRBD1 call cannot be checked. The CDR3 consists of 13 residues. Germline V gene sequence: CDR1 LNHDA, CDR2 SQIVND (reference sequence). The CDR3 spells CASTPTGDQPQHF.